Following are 7 T cell receptor beta chains from one sample sequenced in a study of T cell responses to AZD1222 COVID-19 vaccine. Measured with immunoSEQ multiplex PCR; TCRdb has only the in-frame clones, and not every one. The repertoire includes fewer than 100,000 clones, approximately 92% of them detected once, and more than 9.5% sits in the top ten. This sample comprised peripheral blood, obtained on day 0 of AZD1222 vaccination. Receptors were obtained from an adult in good health.

Note on this clone: The same CDR3 is also encoded by other DNA sequences in this sample. This chain links TRBV7-9 with TRBJ1-5; D uncertain. V was shortened by 6 bases and J by 0 bases, with 9 bases between the two germline ends. The CDR3 runs 14 residues. Per the germline V gene, CDR1 is SEHNR and CDR2 is FQNEAQ (reference sequence). The CDR3 bases are TGTGCCAGCAGTCGTGACATTAGCAATCAGCCCCAGCATTTT. Translated: CASSRDISNQPQHF.

The chain is built from TRBV6-5 and TRBJ1-3; D might be TRBD1 (5 bases). The CDR3 contains 15 residues. The germline gives CDR1 MNHEY, CDR2 SVGAGI. Trimming took off 3 bases at V and 5 bases at J, with 14 bases between the two ends. The CDR3 loop reads CASSYVLGDRNTIYF. The CDR3 DNA sequence: TGTGCCAGCAGTTATGTTCTGGGGGATAGAAACACCATATATTTT.

This clone has just a few counts. V is TRBV5-4 and J is TRBJ2-7; 9 bases match TRBD2. The CDR3 covers 13 residues. Germline V gene data show CDR1 as SGHNT and CDR2 as YYREEE (reference sequence). The J segment lost 4 bases and the V segment lost 7 bases, leaving 6 bases of the junction unmatched. The CDR3 bases are TGTGCCAGCGGCGGGAGGGAGTTTTACGAGCAGTACTTC. This encodes CASGGREFYEQYF. Full variable domain (missing parts from reference TRBV5-4 and TRBJ2-7): ETGVTQSPTHLIKTRGQQVTLRCSSQSGHNTVSWYQQALGQGPQFIFQYYREEENGRGNFPPRFSGLQFPNYSSELNVNALELDDSALYLCASGGREFYEQYFGPGTRLTVT.

This clone appeared a single time. The J gene is TRBJ2-2, the V gene TRBV29-1; 9 bases match TRBD1. V shed 5 bases and J 4 bases; nucleotides not matched to a gene: 5. The CDR3 covers 14 residues. Germline V CDR1 and CDR2: SQVTM, ANQGSEA. The CDR3, as DNA: TGCAGCGTTTCGGGACAGGGAAGCACCGGGGAGCTGTTTTTT. It yields the protein CSVSGQGSTGELFF.

The chain carries TRBV7-6 and TRBJ2-2, with 14 nucleotides matching TRBD2. The germline V gene encodes CDR1 SGHVS and CDR2 FNYEAQ. This CDR3 has 17 residues. V gave up 5 bases and J gave up 2 bases; unmatched junction bases: 4. CDR3 DNA: TGTGCCAGCAGCATCGGACTAGCGGGAGGAAACACCGGGGAGCTGTTTTTT. This encodes CASSIGLAGGNTGELFF.

The V call is TRBV4-1, the J call TRBJ2-7; D not certain. The CDR3 loop spans 14 amino acids. V shed 2 bases and J shed 0 bases, with 8 bases lying between them. The V gene's germline CDR1 is MGHRA and CDR2 YSYEKL. The CDR3 sequence: CASSQTASSYEQYF. The DNA of the CDR3 is TGCGCCAGCAGCCAAACAGCGAGCTCCTACGAGCAGTACTTC.

This chain joins TRBV4-1 and TRBJ2-7; 8 nucleotides line up with TRBD1. Losses at the gene ends were 0 bases for V and 5 bases for J; bases not matched to a gene: 9. Germline CDR1 and CDR2: MGHRA and YSYEKL. The CDR3 has 16 residues. The CDR3 loop reads CASSQDRWTGTDEQYF. CDR3 nucleotides: TGCGCCAGCAGCCAAGATCGGTGGACAGGGACGGACGAGCAGTACTTC.